These T cell receptor beta chains were read from a single sample in a study of blood T cell repertoires in COVID-19. Sequenced by immunoSEQ multiplex PCR; TCRdb stores in-frame clones only, minus some. The sample has 25,000 or so clones, around 90% seen once. The source material was peripheral blood. All receptors come from a man in his sixties or seventies with acute or convalescent COVID-19. CDR3s include the opening cysteine and the closing phenylalanine or tryptophan. The order of the fields is clone size, V gene, D gene, J gene, CDR3 DNA, CDR3 protein. The D gene is left open where the match is weak. Size is omitted from some rows. Given values are once, few, many or a class for expanded clones.

.	TRBV6-5	TRBD1	TRBJ1-5	TGTGCCAGCAGTCCGGGACAGACTCATCAGCCCCAGCATTTT	CASSPGQTHQPQHF
.	TRBV24-1	TRBD1	TRBJ2-5	TGTGCCACCAGCGGACAGGGTAGGGCCCAAGAGACCCAGTACTTC	CATSGQGRAQETQYF
.	TRBV5-4	TRBD1	TRBJ2-1	TGTGCCAGCAGCTTGCGACAGGGGGCAGGTGAGCAGTTCTTC	CASSLRQGAGEQFF
.	TRBV11-2	TRBD2	TRBJ2-3	TGTGCCAGCAGCTTAGTATTAGGTAGCGGGAGCAACGATACGCAGTATTTT	CASSLVLGSGSNDTQYF
once	TRBV15	TRBD1	TRBJ1-5	TGTGCCACCAGCAGAGATAGCTACAGGGGTCAGCCCCAGCATTTT	CATSRDSYRGQPQHF
.	TRBV27	TRBD1	TRBJ1-6	TGTGCCAGCAGCCGGACAGGCGCGAGGTCACCCCTCCACTTT	CASSRTGARSPLHF
.	TRBV6-6	TRBD2	TRBJ2-1	TGTGCCAGCAGTCAACCGGGACTAGCGGGATCGAATGAGCAGTTCTTC	CASSQPGLAGSNEQFF
.	TRBV3-1/TRBV3-2	TRBD2	TRBJ2-7	TGTGCCAGCAGCCGGGGGGGGACTAGCGGGAGCTACGAGCAGTACTTC	CASSRGGTSGSYEQYF
.	TRBV2	.	TRBJ1-2	TGTGCCAGCATGGAACGGGGAACGGGCTATGGCTACACCTTC	CASMERGTGYGYTF
once	TRBV19	TRBD1	TRBJ1-5	TGTGCCAGTAGATGGGGTGGACAGGGGGCAGGTCAGCCCCAGCATTTT	CASRWGGQGAGQPQHF
.	TRBV5-5	TRBD1	TRBJ2-5	TGTGCCAGCAGCGGAGACAGGGGGAGGATTGAGACCCAGTACTTC	CASSGDRGRIETQYF
.	TRBV7-3	TRBD1	TRBJ1-1	TGTGCCAGCAGCAAAGACAGGGGGCGGACTGAAGCTTTCTTT	CASSKDRGRTEAFF
.	TRBV7-2	TRBD2	TRBJ2-1	TGTGCCAGCAGCCCCCGGACTAGCGGGAGTCTTGAGCAGTTCTTC	CASSPRTSGSLEQFF
once	TRBV7-9	.	TRBJ1-2	TGTGCCAGCAGCCGCTCAATAGTGGGGGGGCAGGACTATGGCTACACCTTC	CASSRSIVGGQDYGYTF
.	TRBV27	TRBD1	TRBJ1-4	TGTGCCAGCAGTAGGGGGACAGCCTCAACTAATGAAAAACTGTTTTTT	CASSRGTASTNEKLFF
.	TRBV15	.	TRBJ2-5	TGTGCCACCAGCAGAACGGCCGGGGAGACCCAGTACTTC	CATSRTAGETQYF
.	TRBV4-1	TRBD2	TRBJ2-3	TGCGCCAGCAGCCAAGGCCTCACTAGCGGGAGTAGAGATACGCAGTATTTT	CASSQGLTSGSRDTQYF
.	TRBV5-1	.	TRBJ2-7	TGCGCCAGTTCCGGGACTTTTAGCTCCTACGAGCAGTACTTC	CASSGTFSSYEQYF
.	TRBV28	.	TRBJ1-2	TGTGCCAGCTGCCCCGGGGGGTTCTATGGCTACACCTTC	CASCPGGFYGYTF
.	TRBV28	TRBD2	TRBJ2-2	TGTGCCAGCAGTTTCCCTGGACTAGCGGGAGGGGCCTCCGGGGAGCTGTTTTTT	CASSFPGLAGGASGELFF
.	TRBV19	.	TRBJ1-2	TGTGCCAGTAGGCGTCGGACAGACTATGGCTACACCTTC	CASRRRTDYGYTF
.	TRBV3-1/TRBV3-2	TRBD2	TRBJ2-2	TGTGCCAGCAGCCAAATCTTTAGCGGGAGTAGCGGGGAGCTGTTTTTT	CASSQIFSGSSGELFF
.	TRBV2	TRBD2	TRBJ2-3	TGTGCCAGCAGTCTAGAGGGTTCGGGAGGCCGCACAGATACGCAGTATTTT	CASSLEGSGGRTDTQYF
once	TRBV4-3	TRBD2	TRBJ2-3	TGCGCCAGCAGCCAAGCAAGTCAAGCTAGCGGGAACTCCACAGATACGCAGTATTTT	CASSQASQASGNSTDTQYF
.	TRBV27	TRBD1	TRBJ1-4	TGTGCCAGCAGTCCCCGGAGGGGGCCAAATGAAAAACTGTTTTTT	CASSPRRGPNEKLFF
.	TRBV18	TRBD2	TRBJ2-2	TGTGCCAGCTCACGTTTCGGGACTAGCGGGAGGAACACCGGGGAGCTGTTTTTT	CASSRFGTSGRNTGELFF
.	TRBV5-6	.	TRBJ2-4	TGTGCCAGCGCTGTCCGCGAGGCAGCCAAAAACATTCAGTACTTC	CASAVREAAKNIQYF
.	TRBV5-1	TRBD1	TRBJ1-4	TGCGCCAGCAGCTCGACAGGGCTCACTAATGAAAAACTGTTTTTT	CASSSTGLTNEKLFF
.	TRBV11-2	TRBD2	TRBJ2-7	TGTGCCAGCAGCTGGGGACTAGCTGGTTCCTACGAGCAGTACTTC	CASSWGLAGSYEQYF
.	TRBV29-1	TRBD2	TRBJ2-2	TGCAGCGGAATTGGAGCTCTAGCGGGAGGTACCGGGGAGCTGTTTTTT	CSGIGALAGGTGELFF